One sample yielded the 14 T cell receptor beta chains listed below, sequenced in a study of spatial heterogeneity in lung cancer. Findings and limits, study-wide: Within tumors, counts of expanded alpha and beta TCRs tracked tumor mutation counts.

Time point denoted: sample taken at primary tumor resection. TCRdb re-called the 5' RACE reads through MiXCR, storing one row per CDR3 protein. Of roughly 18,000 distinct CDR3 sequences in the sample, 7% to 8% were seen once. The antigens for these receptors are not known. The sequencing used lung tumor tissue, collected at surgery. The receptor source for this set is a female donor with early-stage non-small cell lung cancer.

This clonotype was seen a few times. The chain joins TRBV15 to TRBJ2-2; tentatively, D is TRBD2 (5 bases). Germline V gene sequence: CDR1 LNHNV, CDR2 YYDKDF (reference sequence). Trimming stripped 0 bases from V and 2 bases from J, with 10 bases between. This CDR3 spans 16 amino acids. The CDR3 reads CATSRDRLRNTGELFF. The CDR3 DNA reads TGTGCCACCAGCAGAGACCGACTAAGAAACACCGGGGAGCTGTTTTTT.

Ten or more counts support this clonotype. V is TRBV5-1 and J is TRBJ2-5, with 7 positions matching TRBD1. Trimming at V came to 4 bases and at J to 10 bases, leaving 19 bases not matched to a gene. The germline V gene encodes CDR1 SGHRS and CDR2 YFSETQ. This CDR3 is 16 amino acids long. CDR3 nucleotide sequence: TGCGCCAGCAGCCTCTACGGGACAGCGGCCACCCAGGACCAGTACTTC. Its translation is CASSLYGTAATQDQYF.

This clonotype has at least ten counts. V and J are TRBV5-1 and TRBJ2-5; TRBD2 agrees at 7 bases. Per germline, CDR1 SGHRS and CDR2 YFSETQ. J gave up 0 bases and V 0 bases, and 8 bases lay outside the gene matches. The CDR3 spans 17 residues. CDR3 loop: CASSLGLRGRHQETQYF. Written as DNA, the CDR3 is TGCGCCAGCAGCTTGGGGTTGCGGGGGAGACACCAAGAGACCCAGTACTTC.

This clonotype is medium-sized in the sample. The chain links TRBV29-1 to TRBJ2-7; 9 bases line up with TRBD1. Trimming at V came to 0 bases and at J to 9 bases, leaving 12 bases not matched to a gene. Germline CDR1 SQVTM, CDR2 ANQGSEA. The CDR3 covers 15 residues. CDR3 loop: CSVEDQDRGFLRQYF. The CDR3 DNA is TGCAGCGTTGAAGATCAGGACAGGGGCTTCCTACGGCAGTACTTC.

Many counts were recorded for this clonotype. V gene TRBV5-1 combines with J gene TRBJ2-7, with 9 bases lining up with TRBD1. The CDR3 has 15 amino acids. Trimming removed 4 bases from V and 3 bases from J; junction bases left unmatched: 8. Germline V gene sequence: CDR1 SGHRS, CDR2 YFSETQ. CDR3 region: CASSLGQGRSYEQYF. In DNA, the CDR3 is TGCGCCAGCAGCCTGGGACAGGGAAGAAGCTACGAGCAGTACTTC.

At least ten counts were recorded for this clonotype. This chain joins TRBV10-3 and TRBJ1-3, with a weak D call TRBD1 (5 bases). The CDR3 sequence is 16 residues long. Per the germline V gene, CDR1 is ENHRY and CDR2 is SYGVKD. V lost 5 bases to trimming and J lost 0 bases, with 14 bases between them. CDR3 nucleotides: TGTGCCATCAGTCCCCTCCTAGACAGCTCTGGAAACACCATATATTTT. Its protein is CAISPLLDSSGNTIYF.

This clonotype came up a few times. CDR3 in amino acids: CASSLSGTGWEETQYF. The CDR3 bases are TGCGCCAGCAGCTTGTCGGGGACAGGGTGGGAAGAGACCCAGTACTTC. The rearrangement joins TRBV5-1 to TRBJ2-5; TRBD1 aligns across 9 bases. The germline V gene has CDR1 SGHRS and CDR2 YFSETQ. This CDR3 region has 16 residues. Germline trimming cut 1 base from V and 3 bases from J; bases unmatched to any gene: 7.

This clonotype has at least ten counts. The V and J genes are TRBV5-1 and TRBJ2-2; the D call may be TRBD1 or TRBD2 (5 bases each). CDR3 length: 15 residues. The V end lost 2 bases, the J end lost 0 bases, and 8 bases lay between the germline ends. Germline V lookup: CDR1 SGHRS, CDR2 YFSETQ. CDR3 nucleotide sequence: TGCGCCAGCAGCTTCGGGGCCACGAACACCGGGGAGCTGTTTTTT. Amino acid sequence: CASSFGATNTGELFF.

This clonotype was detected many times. The CDR3 protein is CASSYPGYPNTEAFF. The CDR3 nucleotides are TGTGCCAGCAGTTACCCAGGGTATCCGAACACTGAAGCTTTCTTT. The V call is TRBV6-6, the J call TRBJ1-1, with a tentative D call TRBD1 (5 bases). The CDR3 runs to 15 residues. V shed 2 bases and J shed 1 base, with 11 bases lying between them. Germline V gene lookup returns CDR1 MNHNY and CDR2 SVGAGI (reference sequence).

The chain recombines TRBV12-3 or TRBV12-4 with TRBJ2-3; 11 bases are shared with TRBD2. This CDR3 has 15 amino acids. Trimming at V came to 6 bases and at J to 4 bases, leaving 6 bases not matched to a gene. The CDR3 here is CASRISGGASDTQYF. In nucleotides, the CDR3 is TGTGCCAGCAGGATTAGCGGGGGGGCATCAGATACGCAGTATTTT.

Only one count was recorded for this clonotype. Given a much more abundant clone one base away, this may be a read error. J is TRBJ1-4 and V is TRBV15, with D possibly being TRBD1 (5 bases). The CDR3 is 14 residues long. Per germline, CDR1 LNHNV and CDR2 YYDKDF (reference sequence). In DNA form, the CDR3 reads TGTGCCACCAGTCTCGGGGGATACAGTGAAAAACTGATTTTT. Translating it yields CATSLGGYSEKLIF.

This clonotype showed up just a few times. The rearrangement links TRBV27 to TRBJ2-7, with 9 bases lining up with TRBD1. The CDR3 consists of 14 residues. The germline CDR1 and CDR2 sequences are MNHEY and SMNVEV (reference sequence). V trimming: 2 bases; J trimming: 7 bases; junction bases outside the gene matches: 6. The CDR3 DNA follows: TGTGCCAGCAGTTTAAGGGACAGGGAGTTTGAGCAGTACTTC. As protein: CASSLRDREFEQYF.

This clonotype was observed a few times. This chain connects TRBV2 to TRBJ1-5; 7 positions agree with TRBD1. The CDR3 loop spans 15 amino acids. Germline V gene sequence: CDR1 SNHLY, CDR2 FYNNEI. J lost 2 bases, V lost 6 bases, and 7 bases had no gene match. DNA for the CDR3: TGTGCCAGCAGAGCAGGGGGAGGAGGCAATCAGCCCCAGCATTTT. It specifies CASRAGGGGNQPQHF.

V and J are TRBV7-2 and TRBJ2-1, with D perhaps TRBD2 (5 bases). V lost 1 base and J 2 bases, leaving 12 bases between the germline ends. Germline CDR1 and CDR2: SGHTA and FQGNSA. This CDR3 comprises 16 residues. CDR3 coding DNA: TGTGCCAGCAGCTTAGTGGGAGCAAGCCCCTACAATGAGCAGTTCTTC. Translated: CASSLVGASPYNEQFF.